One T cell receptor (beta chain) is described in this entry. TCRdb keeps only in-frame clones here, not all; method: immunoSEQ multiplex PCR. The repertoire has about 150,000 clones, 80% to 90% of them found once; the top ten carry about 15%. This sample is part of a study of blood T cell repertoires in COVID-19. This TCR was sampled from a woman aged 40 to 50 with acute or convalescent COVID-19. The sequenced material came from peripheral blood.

The CDR3 protein is CASTTLRQGAQYGANVLTF. For the CDR3, the DNA is TGTGCCAGCACGACACTGCGACAGGGGGCGCAGTACGGGGCCAACGTCCTGACTTTC. This chain links TRBV3-1 (or the pseudogene TRBV3-2) with TRBJ2-6; TRBD1 matches at 10 bases. The CDR3 contains 19 residues. Germline CDR1 LGHDT, CDR2 YNNKEL (reference sequence). V shed 7 bases and J 4 bases; nucleotides not matched to a gene: 16.